This TCR beta chain was identified during a study of T cell responses to AZD1222 COVID-19 vaccine. Only in-frame clones appear in the TCRdb table, and some are missing; sequencing was by immunoSEQ multiplex PCR. This table has under 150,000 clones, approximately 90% appearing once. Study observations and caveats: The number of AZD1222 recipients seropositive at baseline was only 5 to 7. None of the repertoires were sampled until the peak T cell response had passed. Among vaccine-associated CD4 TCRs, coverage spanned spike, with dominance at 160-218 and 743-854. Donor demographics were predominantly white British with a female majority; clonal diversity may be underestimated.

This clone was found a few times. As yet, its antigen is unknown. This specimen was peripheral blood, taken on day 0 of MenACWY control vaccination. The clonotype originates from an adult in good health.

CDR3 amino acids: CASSQSGQNEKLFF. The CDR3 nucleotides read TGTGCCAGCAGCCAATCGGGACAGAATGAAAAACTGTTTTTT. The V gene is TRBV3-1 (or the pseudogene TRBV3-2), the J gene TRBJ1-4; 7 nucleotides align to TRBD1. The V gene's germline CDR1 is LGHDT and CDR2 YNNKEL (reference sequence). This CDR3 contains 14 residues. The V gene end was trimmed by 2 bases and the J gene end by 5 bases; junction bases not matched to a gene: 2.